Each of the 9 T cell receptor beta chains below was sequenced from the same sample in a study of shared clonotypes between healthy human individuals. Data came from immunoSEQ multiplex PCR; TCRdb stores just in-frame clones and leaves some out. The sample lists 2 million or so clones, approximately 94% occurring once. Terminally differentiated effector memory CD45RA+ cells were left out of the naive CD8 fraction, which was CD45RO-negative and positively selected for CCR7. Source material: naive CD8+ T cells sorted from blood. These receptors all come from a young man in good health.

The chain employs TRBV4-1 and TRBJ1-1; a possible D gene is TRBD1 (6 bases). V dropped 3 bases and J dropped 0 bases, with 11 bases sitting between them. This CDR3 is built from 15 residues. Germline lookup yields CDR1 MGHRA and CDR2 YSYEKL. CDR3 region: CASSHNTGLNTEAFF. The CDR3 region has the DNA TGCGCCAGCAGCCACAATACAGGGCTGAACACTGAAGCTTTCTTT.

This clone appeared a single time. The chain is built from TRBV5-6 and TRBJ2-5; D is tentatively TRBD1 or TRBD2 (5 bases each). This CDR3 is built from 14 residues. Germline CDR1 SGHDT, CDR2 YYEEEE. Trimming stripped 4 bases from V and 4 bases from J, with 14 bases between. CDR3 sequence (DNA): TGTGCCAGCAGCGGGGGATGGGCCGTAGAGACCCAGTACTTC. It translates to CASSGGWAVETQYF. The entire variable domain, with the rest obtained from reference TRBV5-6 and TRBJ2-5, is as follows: DAGVTQSPTHLIKTRGQQVTLRCSPKSGHDTVSWYQQALGQGPQFIFQYYEEEERQRGNFPDRFSGHQFPNYSSELNVNALLLGDSALYLCASSGGWAVETQYFGPGTRLLVL.

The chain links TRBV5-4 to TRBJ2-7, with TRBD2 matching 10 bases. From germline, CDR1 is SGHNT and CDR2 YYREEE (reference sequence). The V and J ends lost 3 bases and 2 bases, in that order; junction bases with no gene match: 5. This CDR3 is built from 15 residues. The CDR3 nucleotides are TGTGCCAGCAGCTCCGGGACTAGCGTTGCCTACGAGCAGTACTTC. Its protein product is CASSSGTSVAYEQYF.

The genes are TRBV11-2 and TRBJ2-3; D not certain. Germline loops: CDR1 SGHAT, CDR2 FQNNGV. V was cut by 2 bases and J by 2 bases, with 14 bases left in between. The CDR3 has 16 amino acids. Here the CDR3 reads CASSLFPKEPTDTQYF. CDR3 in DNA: TGTGCCAGCAGCTTATTCCCCAAAGAACCCACAGATACGCAGTATTTT.

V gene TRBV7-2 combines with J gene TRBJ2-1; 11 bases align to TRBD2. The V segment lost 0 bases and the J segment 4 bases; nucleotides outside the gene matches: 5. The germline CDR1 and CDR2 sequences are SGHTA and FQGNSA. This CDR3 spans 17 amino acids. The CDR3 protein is CASSLAGTSGRYNEQFF. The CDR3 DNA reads TGTGCCAGCAGCTTAGCGGGGACTAGCGGCCGATACAATGAGCAGTTCTTC.

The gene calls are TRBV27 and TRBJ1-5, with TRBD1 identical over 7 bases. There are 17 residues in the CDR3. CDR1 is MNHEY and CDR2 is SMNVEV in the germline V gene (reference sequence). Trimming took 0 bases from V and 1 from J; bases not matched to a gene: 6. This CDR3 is CASSLSWTGMSNQPQHF. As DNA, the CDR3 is TGTGCCAGCAGTTTATCCTGGACAGGAATGAGCAATCAGCCCCAGCATTTT.

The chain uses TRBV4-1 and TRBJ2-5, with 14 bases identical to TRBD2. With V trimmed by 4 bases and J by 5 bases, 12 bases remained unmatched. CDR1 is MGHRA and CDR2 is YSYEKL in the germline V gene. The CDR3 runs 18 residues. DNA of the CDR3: TGCGCCAGCAGCCCACTTACCCCGGGACTAGCGGGAGAGGAGACCCAGTACTTC. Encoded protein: CASSPLTPGLAGEETQYF.

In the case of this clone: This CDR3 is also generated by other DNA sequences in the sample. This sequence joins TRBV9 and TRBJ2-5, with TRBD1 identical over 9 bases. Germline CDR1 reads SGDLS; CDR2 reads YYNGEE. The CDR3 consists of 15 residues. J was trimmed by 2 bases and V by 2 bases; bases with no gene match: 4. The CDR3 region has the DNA TGTGCCAGCAGCGTTTCGGGACAGGGTCAAGAGACCCAGTACTTC. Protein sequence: CASSVSGQGQETQYF.

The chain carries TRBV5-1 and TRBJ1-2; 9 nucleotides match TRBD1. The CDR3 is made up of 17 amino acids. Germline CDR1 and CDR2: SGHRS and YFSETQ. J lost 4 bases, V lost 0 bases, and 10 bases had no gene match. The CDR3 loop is CASSLASTGGWGYGYTF. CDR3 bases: TGCGCCAGCAGCTTGGCGAGTACAGGGGGCTGGGGCTATGGCTACACCTTC.